This T cell receptor beta chain appears in the sequencing data of a study of human T cells and chemical hapten exposure (TCRdb year 2021). Broadly, across the study: For sensitization, 2% DPC in acetone was applied to a roughly 2 cm by roughly 2 cm area of upper inner arm skin. In alopecia patients, the study followed how the peripheral blood TCR repertoire changed in vivo over primary and secondary sensitization to diphenylcyclopropenone (DPC), a hapten. Weekly therapeutic DPC doses were additionally applied to the scalp of patients throughout the approximately 24-week study period. Blood for TCR sequencing was provided by twenty-nine alopecia patients at one to four time points (pre-sensitization, 2, 6 and 24 weeks). Libraries were combined into a pool for sequencing, and differences in TCR yield between samples came mainly from small differences in library volumes within the pool. Patch tests used Finn chambers with 0.01% DPC on the upper back, scored after 6 days by International Contact Dermatitis Research Group standards. Blood samples were taken from patients before sensitization (week 0) and then at 2, 6 and about 24 weeks after DPC sensitization. Most of the patients in the cohort were female, and the cohort covered alopecia areata with under or over 50% scalp involvement, alopecia totalis and alopecia universalis.

At least ten counts were recorded for this clonotype. Its antigen is not yet known. Base-call qualities are not available, and no considerably larger clone is one nucleotide away. Receptor amplification or capture employed RACE. Sequencing was carried out with a NextSeq 500. During library preparation, unique molecular identifiers were attached to individual cDNA molecules so that TCRs could be counted in a quantitative, reproducible way. Both TCR alpha and TCR beta chains were sequenced from each blood RNA sample. In the original analysis: Samples had a median of about 96,000 TCRs, with a range from about 20,000 to 690,600. V, J and CDR3 annotation of the TCR reads was performed with the Decombinator software suite. For the PS versus PT1 abundance plots, all samples were subsampled to the same number of TCRs (28,000). Expanded TCRs were defined as absent before sensitization and observed at least eight times at the 2-week time point. The raw public reads went through TCRdb reprocessing: fastp at Q25, MiXCR clone calling, in-frame beta chains kept. CDR3 protein sequences are deduplicated, and each keeps its most common genes and DNA. None of the V and J calls come from the authors' own analysis; TCRdb made them. Within this sample are 95,000 to 150,000 distinct CDR3 sequences, with about 11% of them counted one time only. The top ten hold more than 2% of the sample.

The germline V gene (reference sequence) provides CDR1 DFQATT and CDR2 SNEGSKA. Inclusive of the bounding cysteine and phenylalanine, the CDR3 is 12 residues long. The kept DNA is CDR3 alone, 36 bases in frame from the first base. Trimming at the junction amounts to 6 bases on V and 4 bases on J, and the germline ends lie 13 bases apart. The time point label corresponds to: patch test 3, about 24 weeks after DPC sensitization. What the treatment or condition label conveys for this sample: therapeutic diphenylcyclopropenone sensitization with weekly scalp DPC. At every patch-test visit, the blood draw took place before the patch test was put on. To be eligible, patients had to be aged 18 to 70, diagnosed with alopecia and judged suitable for DPC therapy, while pregnant patients were excluded. Total RNA was extracted from unfractionated whole blood that had been collected in Tempus Blood RNA tubes.

Broad study findings and their caveats: Because every patient had alopecia, a presumed autoimmune disease, the patients' immune response might differ from that of healthy individuals. Repeated subsampling changed both the strength of the expansion versus patch-test correlation and the threshold at which the correlation became significant. No change with DPC sensitization was found in the number of TCRs above 1 in 1000 frequency, and no evidence of global repertoire structure alterations was found. The number of PT1 expanded TCRs positively correlated with patch test score, significant at thresholds 8, 16 and 32 but not 4. Compared with pre-sensitization or healthy control sets, expanded TCRs formed significantly more large CDR3 similarity clusters, which is consistent with antigen-driven responses.

The input for sequencing was whole blood, taken in connection with sensitization to the hapten diphenylcyclopropenone (DPC). The clonotype comes from a woman in her forties or fifties with alopecia areata. Some clones in this sample may be carry-over from other donors' samples. This chain joins TRBV20-1 to TRBJ2-7; matching of 5 bases hints at TRBD1 as the D gene. The sequence in DNA is TGCAGTGCCCTCTGGGGCATTTACGAGCAGTACTTC. Its protein is CSALWGIYEQYF.